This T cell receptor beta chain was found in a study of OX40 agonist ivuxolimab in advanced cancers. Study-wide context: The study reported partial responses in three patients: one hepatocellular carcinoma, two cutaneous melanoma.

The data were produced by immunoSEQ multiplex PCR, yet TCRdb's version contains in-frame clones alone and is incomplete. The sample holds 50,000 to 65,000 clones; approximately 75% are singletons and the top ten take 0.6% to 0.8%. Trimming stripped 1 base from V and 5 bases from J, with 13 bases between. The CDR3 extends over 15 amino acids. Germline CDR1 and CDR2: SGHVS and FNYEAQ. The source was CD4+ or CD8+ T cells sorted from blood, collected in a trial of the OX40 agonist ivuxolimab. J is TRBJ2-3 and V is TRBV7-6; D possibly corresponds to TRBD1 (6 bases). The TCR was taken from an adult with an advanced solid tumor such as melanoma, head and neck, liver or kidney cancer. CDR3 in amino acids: CASSLEQTGLDTQYF. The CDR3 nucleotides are TGTGCCAGCAGCTTAGAACAGACAGGTCTAGATACGCAGTATTTT. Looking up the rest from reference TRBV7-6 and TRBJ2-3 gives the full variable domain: GAGVSQSPRYKVTKRGQDVALRCDPISGHVSLYWYRQALGQGPEFLTYFNYEAQQDKSGLPNDRFSAERPEGSISTLTIQRTEQRDSAMYRCASSLEQTGLDTQYFGPGTRLTVL.